This T cell receptor beta chain was found in a study of T cells after yellow fever vaccination. CDR3 size: 12 residues. Looked up from germline, CDR1 is SGHNT and CDR2 is YYREEE (reference sequence). V dropped 4 bases and J dropped 9 bases, with 11 bases sitting between them. TCRdb called the 5' RACE reads again in MiXCR, with one record for every CDR3 protein. Here the sample spans about 360,000 distinct CDR3 sequences, about 6.2% being singletons. Broader study findings: Weaker, the secondary response had a peak occurring faster, on day 5 versus 15.

Notes on this clonotype: Its antigen is unidentified.

The TCR comes from a man aged 25-45 years who received the YFV17D yellow fever vaccine. This material consisted of PBMCs, taken 5 days after the yellow fever booster vaccination. The rearrangement links TRBV5-4 to TRBJ2-1; D unresolved. CDR3 sequence: CASSPVSGEQFF. DNA of the CDR3: TGTGCCAGCAGCCCTGTTTCGGGTGAGCAGTTCTTC.